This T cell receptor (beta chain) was documented in a study of T-cell memory formation after mild COVID-19. There are 13 residues in the CDR3. V dropped 6 bases and J dropped 10; count of bases not matched to a gene: 7. This clonotype has just a few counts. After 5'RACE with constant-segment primers, TCR alpha and TCR beta cDNA libraries carrying sample barcodes and UMIs were obtained. One entry per CDR3 protein results from TCRdb running MiXCR on the 5' RACE reads. The sample holds roughly 240,000 distinct CDR3 sequences, roughly 15% seen once. The chain joins TRBV12-3 or TRBV12-4 to TRBJ2-4; 9 bases match TRBD1. Sample: PBMCs or a T cell subset sorted from them (not recorded which). The clonotype originates from an adult woman who had mild COVID-19 (a few samples of this study predate the infection). Cell type and time point are not known. The CDR3 DNA sequence: TGTGCCAGCAGCCCGGACAGGGGCGGAATTCAGTACTTC. Translated, it gives CASSPDRGGIQYF.